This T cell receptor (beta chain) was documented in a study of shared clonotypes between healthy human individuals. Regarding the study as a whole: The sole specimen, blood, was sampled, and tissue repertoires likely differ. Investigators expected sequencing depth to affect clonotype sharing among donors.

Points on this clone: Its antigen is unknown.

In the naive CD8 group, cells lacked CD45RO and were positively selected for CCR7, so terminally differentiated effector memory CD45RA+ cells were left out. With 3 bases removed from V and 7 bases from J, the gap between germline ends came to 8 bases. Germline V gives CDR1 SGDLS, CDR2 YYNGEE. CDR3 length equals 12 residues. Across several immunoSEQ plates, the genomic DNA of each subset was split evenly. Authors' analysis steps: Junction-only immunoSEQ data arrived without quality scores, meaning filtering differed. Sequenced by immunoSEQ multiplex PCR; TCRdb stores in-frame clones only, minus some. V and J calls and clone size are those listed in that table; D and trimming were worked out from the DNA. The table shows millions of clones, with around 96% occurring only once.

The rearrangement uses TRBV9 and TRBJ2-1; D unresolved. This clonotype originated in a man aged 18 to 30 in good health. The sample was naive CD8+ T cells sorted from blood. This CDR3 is CASSARPNEQFF. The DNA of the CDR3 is TGTGCCAGCAGCGCCCGTCCTAATGAGCAGTTCTTC.